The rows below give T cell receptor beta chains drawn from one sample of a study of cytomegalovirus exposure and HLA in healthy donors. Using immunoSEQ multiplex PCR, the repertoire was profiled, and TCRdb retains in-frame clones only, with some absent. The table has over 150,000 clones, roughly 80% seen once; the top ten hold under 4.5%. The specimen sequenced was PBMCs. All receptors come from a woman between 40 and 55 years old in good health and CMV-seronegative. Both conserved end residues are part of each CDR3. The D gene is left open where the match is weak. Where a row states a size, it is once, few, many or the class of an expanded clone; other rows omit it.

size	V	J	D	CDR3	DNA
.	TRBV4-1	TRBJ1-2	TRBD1	CASRQGATAPQGDYGYTF	TGCGCCAGCAGACAAGGGGCGACAGCCCCTCAGGGGGACTATGGCTACACCTTC
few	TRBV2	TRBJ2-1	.	CASRASNEQFF	TGTGCCAGCAGGGCAAGCAATGAGCAGTTCTTC
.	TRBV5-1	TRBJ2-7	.	CASSSGHRSYEQYF	TGCGCCAGCAGCTCTGGACATCGCTCCTACGAGCAGTACTTC
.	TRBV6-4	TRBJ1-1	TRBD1	CASSDNRGNTEAFF	TGTGCCAGCAGTGACAACAGGGGGAACACTGAAGCTTTCTTT
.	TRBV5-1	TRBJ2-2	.	CASSLLGELFF	TGCGCCAGCAGCCTTTTAGGGGAGCTGTTTTTT
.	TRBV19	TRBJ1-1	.	CASSVARVNTEAFF	TGTGCCAGTAGTGTGGCCCGGGTCAACACTGAAGCTTTCTTT
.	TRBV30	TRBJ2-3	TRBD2	CAWMTREGPDTQYF	TGTGCCTGGATGACCCGGGAGGGCCCAGATACGCAGTATTTT
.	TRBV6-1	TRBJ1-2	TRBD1	CASSEQGANYGYTF	TGTGCCAGCAGTGAACAGGGGGCTAACTATGGCTACACCTTC
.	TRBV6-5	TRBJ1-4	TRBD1	CATRGTALNEKLFF	TGTGCCACCCGAGGGACAGCCCTTAATGAAAAACTGTTTTTT
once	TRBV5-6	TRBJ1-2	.	CASSLYQNYGYTF	TGTGCCAGCAGCTTGTATCAGAACTATGGCTACACCTTC
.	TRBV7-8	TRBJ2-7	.	CASSLGESYEQYF	TGTGCCAGCAGCTTAGGGGAGAGCTACGAGCAGTACTTC
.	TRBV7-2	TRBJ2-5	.	CASSPYGEPQYF	TGTGCCAGCAGCCCCTACGGAGAGCCCCAGTACTTC
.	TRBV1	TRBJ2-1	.	CTSSQGRRSRSYNEQFF	TGCACCAGCAGCCAAGGTCGCCGGAGTAGATCCTACAATGAGCAGTTCTTC
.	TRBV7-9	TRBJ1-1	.	CASSLVSGAEAFF	TGTGCCAGCAGCTTAGTGTCGGGGGCTGAAGCTTTCTTT
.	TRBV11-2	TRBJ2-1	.	CASSLDLLAENEQFF	TGTGCCAGCAGCTTAGATCTACTGGCGGAGAATGAGCAGTTCTTC
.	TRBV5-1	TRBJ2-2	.	CASSSNTGSTGELFF	TGCGCCAGCAGTTCAAACACAGGGAGCACCGGGGAGCTGTTTTTT
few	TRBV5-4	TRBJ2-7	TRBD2	CASRGGLALGYEQYF	TGTGCCAGCAGGGGGGGACTAGCGCTTGGCTACGAGCAGTACTTC
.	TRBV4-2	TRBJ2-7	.	CASSQGSGLSYEQYF	TGTGCCAGCAGCCAAGGTAGCGGCCTCTCCTACGAGCAGTACTTC
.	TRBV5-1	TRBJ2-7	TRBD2	CASSGTGGTYEQYF	TGCGCCAGCAGCGGCACGGGGGGAACCTACGAGCAGTACTTC
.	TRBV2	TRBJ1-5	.	CASSELTETQHF	TGTGCCAGCAGTGAACTTACAGAGACCCAGCATTTT
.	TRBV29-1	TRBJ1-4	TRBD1	CSAGGQGAEKLFF	TGCAGCGCCGGGGGCCAGGGGGCAGAAAAACTGTTTTTT
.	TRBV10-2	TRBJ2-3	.	CASSVGSGGTQYF	TGCGCCAGCAGTGTGGGATCCGGAGGTACGCAGTATTTT
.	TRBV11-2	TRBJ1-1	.	CASSFNRNTEAFF	TGTGCCAGCAGCTTCAACAGGAACACTGAAGCTTTCTTT
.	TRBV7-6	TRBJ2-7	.	CASSLFLGTGMYEQYF	TGTGCCAGCAGCTTATTTTTAGGTACAGGAATGTACGAGCAGTACTTC
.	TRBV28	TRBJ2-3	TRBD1	CASSFTLTGGGTDTQYF	TGTGCCAGCAGTTTCACACTCACAGGGGGCGGGACAGATACGCAGTATTTT
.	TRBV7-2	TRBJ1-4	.	CASSPGVSGEKLFF	TGTGCCAGCAGCCCCGGGGTTAGCGGTGAAAAACTGTTTTTT
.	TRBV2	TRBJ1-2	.	CASSEAQGLDGYTF	TGTGCCAGCAGTGAAGCCCAGGGTTTGGATGGCTACACCTTC
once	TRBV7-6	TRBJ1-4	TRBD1	CASSPGQGPNLFF	TGTGCCAGCAGCCCGGGACAGGGCCCGAACCTGTTTTTT
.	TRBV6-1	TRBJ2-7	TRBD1	CASRQGAYEQYF	TGTGCCAGCAGACAGGGGGCCTACGAGCAGTACTTC
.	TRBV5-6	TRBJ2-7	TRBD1	CASSPSTGYRYEQYF	TGTGCCAGCAGCCCATCGACAGGGTATCGCTACGAGCAGTACTTC
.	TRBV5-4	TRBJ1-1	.	CASSLTVNTEAFF	TGTGCCAGCAGCTTGACGGTGAACACTGAAGCTTTCTTT
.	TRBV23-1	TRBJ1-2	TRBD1	CASSQFEQGRRGYTF	TGCGCCAGCAGTCAATTCGAACAGGGGCGGCGGGGCTACACCTTC
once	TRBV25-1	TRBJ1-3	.	CASSELPTQVPGNTIYF	TGTGCCAGCAGTGAACTCCCTACTCAGGTTCCAGGAAACACCATATATTTT
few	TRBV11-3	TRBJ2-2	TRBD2	CASSFYSGGAGSDTGELFF	TGTGCCAGCAGCTTCTATAGCGGGGGGGCCGGGAGCGACACCGGGGAGCTGTTTTTT
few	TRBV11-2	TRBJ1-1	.	CASSGWGGSEAFF	TGTGCCAGCAGCGGATGGGGGGGGTCTGAAGCTTTCTTT
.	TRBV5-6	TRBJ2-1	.	CASSLISSIYEQFF	TGTGCCAGCAGCTTGATTTCTAGTATCTATGAGCAGTTCTTC
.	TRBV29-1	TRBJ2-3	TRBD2	CSVKGGRGSTDTQYF	TGCAGCGTTAAGGGAGGGAGGGGTTCCACAGATACGCAGTATTTT
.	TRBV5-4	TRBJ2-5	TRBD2	CASSRGTSQETQYF	TGTGCCAGCAGCCGAGGGACTAGCCAAGAGACCCAGTACTTC
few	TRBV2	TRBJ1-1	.	CASSPPGTLLLAEAFF	TGTGCCAGCAGCCCTCCTGGGACATTGCTCCTTGCTGAAGCTTTCTTT
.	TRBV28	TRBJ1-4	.	CASRPGVGEKLFF	TGTGCCAGCAGGCCAGGGGTCGGAGAAAAACTGTTTTTT
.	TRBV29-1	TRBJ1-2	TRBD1	CSVGTGVPNGYTF	TGCAGCGTCGGGACAGGGGTTCCCAATGGCTACACCTTC
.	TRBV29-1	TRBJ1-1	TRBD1	CSVEGQGNTEAFF	TGCAGCGTTGAAGGACAGGGGAACACTGAAGCTTTCTTT
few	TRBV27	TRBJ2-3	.	CASSPTTDTQYF	TGTGCCAGCAGTCCCACTACAGATACGCAGTATTTT